Given below is one T cell receptor (beta chain) in context. Its specificity is not known. This sample is part of a study of monozygotic twins with inflammatory bowel disease. TCRdb re-called the 5' RACE reads, yielding one record per CDR3 amino acid sequence without DNA. The table for this sample gives 200,000 to 250,000 distinct CDR3 sequences. Study outcomes and limitations: On the inverse Simpson index, IBD patients scored lower for TCRbeta diversity than healthy co-twins. IBD patients shared fewer clonotypes with others than healthy twins, especially with disease activity.

Blood was drawn at over 2 ml per donor. Germline loops: CDR1 MNHNS, CDR2 SASEGT. This CDR3 has 15 amino acids. The V call is TRBV6-1, the J call TRBJ2-2; TCRdb lists TRBD2, though no DNA is available to test this call. This clonotype was obtained from a human donor with ulcerative colitis or Crohn's disease, or a healthy co-twin of an affected twin (not recorded which). Sequenced material: blood. This CDR3 reads CATDPSGDNTGELFF.